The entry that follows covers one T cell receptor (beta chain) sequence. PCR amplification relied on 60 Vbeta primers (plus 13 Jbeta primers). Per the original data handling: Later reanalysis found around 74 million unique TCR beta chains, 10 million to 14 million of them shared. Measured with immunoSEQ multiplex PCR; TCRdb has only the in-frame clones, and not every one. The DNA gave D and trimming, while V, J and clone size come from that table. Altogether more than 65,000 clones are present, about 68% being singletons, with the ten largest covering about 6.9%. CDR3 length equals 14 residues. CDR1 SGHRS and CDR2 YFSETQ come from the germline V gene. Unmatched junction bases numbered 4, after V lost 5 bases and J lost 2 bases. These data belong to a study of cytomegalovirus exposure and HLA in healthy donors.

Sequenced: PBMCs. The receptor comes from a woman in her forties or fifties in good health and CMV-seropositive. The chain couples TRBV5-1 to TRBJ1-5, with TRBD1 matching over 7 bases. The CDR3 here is CASRDRPGNQPQHF. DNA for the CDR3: TGCGCCAGCAGGGACAGGCCGGGCAATCAGCCCCAGCATTTT.